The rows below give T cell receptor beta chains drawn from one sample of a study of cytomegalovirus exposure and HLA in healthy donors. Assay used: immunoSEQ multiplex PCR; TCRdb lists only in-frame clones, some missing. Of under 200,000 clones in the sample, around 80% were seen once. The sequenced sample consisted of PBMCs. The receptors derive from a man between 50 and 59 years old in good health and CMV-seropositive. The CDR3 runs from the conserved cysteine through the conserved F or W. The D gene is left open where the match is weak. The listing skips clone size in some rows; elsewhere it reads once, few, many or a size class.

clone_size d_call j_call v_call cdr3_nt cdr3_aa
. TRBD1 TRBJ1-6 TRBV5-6 TGTGCCAGCAGCTTCCCAGGGGGGTATAATTCACCCCTCCACTTT CASSFPGGYNSPLHF
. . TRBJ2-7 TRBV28 TGTGCCAGCAGTTCCTACAGCTACGAGCAGTACTTC CASSSYSYEQYF
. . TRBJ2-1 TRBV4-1 TGCGCCCTAGCAACGGTATATCCGGGTCTACAGAGGGATGAGCAGTTCTTC CALATVYPGLQRDEQFF
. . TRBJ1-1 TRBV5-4 TGTGCCAGCAGCTTGACAGGGAGGGGAGTTGACACTGAAGCTTTCTTT CASSLTGRGVDTEAFF
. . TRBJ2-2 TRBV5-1 TGCGCCAGCAGCGCCGCTAGCTTTACCGGGGAGCTGTTTTTT CASSAASFTGELFF
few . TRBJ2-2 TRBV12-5 TGTGCTAGTGGGCCCTACAGGGCGAACACCGGGGAGCTGTTTTTT CASGPYRANTGELFF
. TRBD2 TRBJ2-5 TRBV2 TGTGCCAGCAGAAGGACTAGCGGGGTTGCAGAGACCCAGTACTTC CASRRTSGVAETQYF
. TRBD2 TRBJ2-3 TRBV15 TGTGCCACCAGCACCCGGACTAGCGTGGATACGCAGTATTTT CATSTRTSVDTQYF
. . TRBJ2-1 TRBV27 TGTGCCAGCAGTCCTACCAGGGTACATGAGCAGTTCTTC CASSPTRVHEQFF
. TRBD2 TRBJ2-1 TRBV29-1 TGCAGCGTGGATGGGACTAGCGGGGGGCAGTACAATGAGCAGTTCTTC CSVDGTSGGQYNEQFF
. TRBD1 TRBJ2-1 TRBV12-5 TGTGCTAGTGAACCCCAGGGGGACGATGAGCAGTTCTTC CASEPQGDDEQFF
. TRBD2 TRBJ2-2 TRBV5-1 TGCGCCAGCAGCTTGGCGCTAGCGGGGGGGCCCACCGGGGAGCTGTTTTTT CASSLALAGGPTGELFF
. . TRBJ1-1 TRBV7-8 TGTGCCAGCAGCTTATTTCGGCCGTTAGTTGGAGGCCGGAACACTGAAGCTTTCTTT CASSLFRPLVGGRNTEAFF
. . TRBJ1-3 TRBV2 TGTGCCAGCAGATCGTTGAGCTCTGGAAACACCATATATTTT CASRSLSSGNTIYF
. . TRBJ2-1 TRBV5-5 TGTGCCAGCAGCTTATCGAGCAATGAGCAGTTCTTC CASSLSSNEQFF
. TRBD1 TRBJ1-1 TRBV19 TGTGCCAGTAGAGGGGACAGGGTATACACTGAAGCTTTCTTT CASRGDRVYTEAFF
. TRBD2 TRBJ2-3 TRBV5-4 TGTGCCAGCAGCTTGGCCGCGGGAGTCAGCACAGATACGCAGTATTTT CASSLAAGVSTDTQYF
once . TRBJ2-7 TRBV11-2 TGTGCCAGCAGCCCCAGCGGGTTCGCCTACGAGCAGTACTTC CASSPSGFAYEQYF
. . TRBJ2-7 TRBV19 TGTGCCAGTAGTGCAACCGGGATTTACGAGCAGTACTTC CASSATGIYEQYF
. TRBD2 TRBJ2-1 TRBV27 TGTGCCAGCAGAGCGGGAGGGCTTGGTAATGAGCAGTTCTTC CASRAGGLGNEQFF
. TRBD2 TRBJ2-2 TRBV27 TGTGCCAGCAGTTCCTCACTAGCGGGACAATTAAACACCGGGGAGCTGTTTTTT CASSSSLAGQLNTGELFF
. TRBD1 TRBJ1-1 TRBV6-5 TGTGCCAGCAGTTTCGCAGGGGGCGACACTGAAGCTTTCTTT CASSFAGGDTEAFF
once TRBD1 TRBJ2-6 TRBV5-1 TGCGCCAGCAGCACCTCGACAGGGTATAAGCTCGGGGCCAACGTCCTGACTTTC CASSTSTGYKLGANVLTF
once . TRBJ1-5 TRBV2 TGTGCCAGCAGTGGAAGGAGTACTAGCAATCAGCCCCAGCATTTT CASSGRSTSNQPQHF
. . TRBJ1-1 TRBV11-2 TGTGCCAGCAGCCCCCGGAGGACTGAAGCTTTCTTT CASSPRRTEAFF
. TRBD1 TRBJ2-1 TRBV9 TGTGCCAGCAGCACCCCGACAGGGGGTAGCTCCTACAATGAGCAGTTCTTC CASSTPTGGSSYNEQFF
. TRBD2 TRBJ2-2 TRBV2 TGTGCCAGCAGTGTGGGACTAGCGGGAGGGGCGGACGGGGAGCTGTTTTTT CASSVGLAGGADGELFF